The 32 T cell receptor beta chains below all came from one sample that was sequenced in a study of siplizumab effects on memory and regulatory T cells (dated by TCRdb to about 2019). The library was prepared using the immunoSEQ multiplex PCR assay. TCRdb re-hosts the immuneACCESS table, in-frame sequences only. Its copies lack some clones; in the studies checked, an unresolved V gene accounts for under half of them, and the cause for the rest is not known. The sample data list about 100,000 clones, and about 90% of these were observed just once. The ten largest account for roughly 0.16% of the sample. Sequenced material: CD4+ T cells sorted from blood. The receptors originated from a human donor in good health.

The chain joins TRBV12-5 to TRBJ1-6; no clear D gene. The CDR3 extends over 12 amino acids. The V end was cut by 0 bases, the J end by 13 bases, with 7 bases between. Germline V gives CDR1 LGHNT, CDR2 FRNRAP. As DNA, the CDR3 is TGTGCTAGTGGTTTGGTACAAGGCCCCCTCCACTTT. As protein: CASGLVQGPLHF.

Concerning this clone: Other nucleotide sequences in the sample specify the same CDR3. The chain combines TRBV15 with TRBJ1-4; D ambiguous. CDR3 length: 15 residues. The ends were cut back, 0 bases at V and 3 bases at J, with 8 bases in the middle. The V gene's germline CDR1 is LNHNV and CDR2 YYDKDF (reference sequence). DNA for the CDR3: TGTGCCACCAGCAGAGACGGTGGTTCTAATGAAAAACTGTTTTTT. It translates to CATSRDGGSNEKLFF.

The V gene is TRBV19, the J gene TRBJ1-1; unclear D gene. The germline V gene has CDR1 LNHDA and CDR2 SQIVND (reference sequence). CDR3 length: 18 amino acids. V was trimmed by 4 bases and J by 0 bases, leaving 21 bases between them. The CDR3 reads CASSNPGSIIGMNTEAFF. DNA for the CDR3: TGTGCCAGTAGTAATCCGGGCTCAATAATAGGGATGAACACTGAAGCTTTCTTT.

The chain recombines TRBV27 with TRBJ1-5, with 7 nucleotides matching TRBD1. Trimming removed 3 bases from V and 5 bases from J; junction bases left unmatched: 10. Germline lookup yields CDR1 MNHEY and CDR2 SMNVEV (reference sequence). The CDR3 has 16 residues. The CDR3 DNA follows: TGTGCCAGCAGTTTTATCGGACAGGCAGGAGATCAGCCCCAGCATTTT. It specifies CASSFIGQAGDQPQHF.

V gene TRBV2 combines with J gene TRBJ2-1, with D possibly TRBD2 on 6 matching bases. CDR1 SNHLY and CDR2 FYNNEI come from the germline V gene. Trimming cost V 7 bases and J 9 bases, with 19 bases left between them. CDR3 length equals 14 residues. The CDR3 sequence is CASTGGKGVAEQFF. CDR3 bases: TGTGCCAGCACTGGGGGGAAAGGGGTCGCTGAGCAGTTCTTC.

The chain combines TRBV5-1 with TRBJ1-2; 8 bases agree with TRBD1. Germline loops: CDR1 SGHRS, CDR2 YFSETQ. This CDR3 contains 15 residues. After removal of 0 bases from V and 2 bases from J, the junction contained 3 bases not matched to a gene. The CDR3 sequence: CASSLGGQANYGYTF. The CDR3 bases are TGCGCCAGCAGCTTGGGGGGACAGGCGAACTATGGCTACACCTTC.

The chain has TRBV4-2 and TRBJ2-4, with 7 bases aligning to TRBD1. CDR3 length: 16 residues. The V segment lost 4 bases and the J segment 6 bases; nucleotides outside the gene matches: 12. Germline V gene lookup returns CDR1 LGHNA and CDR2 YNFKEQ. The CDR3 sequence: CASSPRLRQGGNIQYF. CDR3 sequence (DNA): TGTGCCAGCAGCCCACGATTAAGACAGGGTGGAAACATTCAGTACTTC.

This chain uses TRBV4-1 with TRBJ2-3; 12 bases line up with TRBD2. The junction had 5 bases not matched to a gene; V was cut back by 5 bases and J by 2 bases. The length of the CDR3 is 16 residues. Germline V lookup: CDR1 MGHRA, CDR2 YSYEKL. In DNA form, the CDR3 reads TGCGCCAGCAGCGCACTAGCGGGGGGACTCACAGATACGCAGTATTTT. This sequence encodes CASSALAGGLTDTQYF.

In nucleotides, the CDR3 is TGCGCCAGCAGCTTTGGGGGAAACACTGAAGCTTTCTTT. This sequence encodes CASSFGGNTEAFF. The rearrangement uses TRBV5-1 and TRBJ1-1, with D perhaps matching TRBD1 (5 bases). The CDR3 is 13 amino acids. Germline assignment: CDR1 SGHRS and CDR2 YFSETQ. The V and J ends lost 2 bases and 2 bases respectively, with 7 bases between them.

The V and J genes are TRBV11-2 and TRBJ2-3, with no clear D. Germline CDR1 SGHAT, CDR2 FQNNGV. This CDR3 is built from 15 residues. V dropped 5 bases and J dropped 0 bases, with 12 bases sitting between them. CDR3 loop: CASSTFMTSTDTQYF. CDR3 coding DNA: TGTGCCAGCAGCACTTTCATGACTAGCACAGATACGCAGTATTTT.

This chain joins TRBV5-1 and TRBJ2-5; 10 bases agree with TRBD1. Germline V gene lookup returns CDR1 SGHRS and CDR2 YFSETQ. The V segment lost 0 bases and the J segment 11 bases; nucleotides outside the gene matches: 10. This CDR3 has 15 amino acids. Here the CDR3 DNA reads TGCGCCAGCAGCTTGGTGGGACAGGGGTCTAAAGAGCAGTACTTC. Its protein is CASSLVGQGSKEQYF.

This chain links TRBV4-1 with TRBJ2-5, with D tentatively TRBD2 (6 bases). V shed 1 base and J shed 1 base, with 10 bases lying between them. The germline V gene encodes CDR1 MGHRA and CDR2 YSYEKL. The CDR3 extends over 15 amino acids. In DNA form, the CDR3 reads TGCGCCAGCAGCCAAGGGACTACGGGCCAAGAGACCCAGTACTTC. Encoded protein: CASSQGTTGQETQYF.

This clone appeared a few times. The CDR3: CASSSRLKETQYF. CDR3 DNA sequence: TGTGCCAGCAGTTCCAGGTTGAAAGAGACCCAGTACTTC. The gene calls are TRBV28 and TRBJ2-5, with D unresolved. Per the germline V gene, CDR1 is MDHEN and CDR2 is SYDVKM. Trimming shortened V by 4 bases and J by 3 bases, and 9 bases separated the two germline ends. The CDR3 contains 13 residues.

The V gene is TRBV19, the J gene TRBJ2-7, with 7 bases that match TRBD1. Per germline, CDR1 LNHDA and CDR2 SQIVND (reference sequence). The CDR3 has 14 residues. Trimming at V came to 3 bases and at J to 1 base, leaving 3 bases not matched to a gene. CDR3 sequence: CASSIAGGSYEQYF. DNA for the CDR3: TGTGCCAGTAGTATCGCAGGGGGATCCTACGAGCAGTACTTC.

The chain couples TRBV7-9 to TRBJ1-2; D gene unclear. Trimming shortened V by 0 bases and J by 3 bases, and 8 bases separated the two germline ends. This CDR3 spans 14 amino acids. Germline CDR1 is SEHNR and CDR2 is FQNEAQ (reference sequence). CDR3 coding DNA: TGTGCCAGCAGCTTAGCAGGGCTTGACTATGGCTACACCTTC. It encodes CASSLAGLDYGYTF.

The gene calls are TRBV30 and TRBJ2-3, with a tentative D call TRBD1 (5 bases). CDR3 length equals 14 residues. Trimming removed 4 bases at V and 0 bases at J, with 11 bases between. Germline assignment: CDR1 GTSNPN and CDR2 SVGIG (reference sequence). The CDR3 sequence is CAWTKGMSTDTQYF. The CDR3, as DNA: TGTGCCTGGACCAAGGGGATGAGCACAGATACGCAGTATTTT.

This chain's CDR3 is CASSLITGRYQNTEAFF. In DNA form, the CDR3 reads TGCGCCAGCAGCTTGATCACAGGTCGATATCAGAACACTGAAGCTTTCTTT. The rearrangement links TRBV5-1 to TRBJ1-1, with D possibly TRBD1 on 5 matching bases. V dropped 1 base and J dropped 1 base, with 17 bases sitting between them. The CDR3 runs to 17 residues. The germline CDR1 and CDR2 sequences are SGHRS and YFSETQ.

The rearrangement joins TRBV6-1 to TRBJ2-3, with D hard to call. CDR3 length: 12 residues. The germline gives CDR1 MNHNS, CDR2 SASEGT. V gave up 8 bases and J gave up 0 bases, with 6 bases separating them. CDR3 in DNA: TGTGCCAGCCAAATAAGCACAGATACGCAGTATTTT. Its protein is CASQISTDTQYF.

V is TRBV11-2 and J is TRBJ2-6, with D perhaps TRBD1 (6 bases). The germline V gene has CDR1 SGHAT and CDR2 FQNNGV. This CDR3 is built from 16 residues. V dropped 3 bases and J dropped 4 bases, with 13 bases sitting between them. CDR3 sequence (DNA): TGTGCCAGCAGCTTCCTTACAGGGTCCGGGGCCAACGTCCTGACTTTC. Translating gives CASSFLTGSGANVLTF.

This clone has a handful of counts. Here the CDR3 DNA reads TGTGCCAGCAGAGGCCCGGGGGGTACAGGCGGGTCAGGAAGCAATCAGCCCCAGCATTTT. This codes for CASRGPGGTGGSGSNQPQHF. The chain uses TRBV2 and TRBJ1-5, with D possibly TRBD1 on 5 matching bases. Germline-derived CDR1 and CDR2 are SNHLY and FYNNEI. The CDR3 has 20 amino acids. The V end was cut by 6 bases, the J end by 1 base, with 28 bases between.

This chain connects TRBV5-1 to TRBJ2-1; TRBD2 matches at 14 bases. The CDR3 contains 17 residues. Trimming at V came to 3 bases and at J to 1 base, leaving 3 bases not matched to a gene. Germline-derived CDR1 and CDR2 are SGHRS and YFSETQ. DNA for the CDR3: TGCGCCAGCAGCTCGACTAGCGGGGGGGTTTCCTACAATGAGCAGTTCTTC. Amino acid sequence: CASSSTSGGVSYNEQFF.

The chain is built from TRBV7-2 and TRBJ2-3; a possible D gene is TRBD2 (6 bases). The germline V gene encodes CDR1 SGHTA and CDR2 FQGNSA. The ends were cut back, 4 bases at V and 0 bases at J, with 11 bases in the middle. This CDR3 has 15 amino acids. The CDR3 sequence: CASSSGTGSTDTQYF. The CDR3 DNA reads as TGTGCCAGCAGCTCCGGGACTGGTAGCACAGATACGCAGTATTTT.

The rearrangement joins TRBV5-4 to TRBJ1-2, with a weak D call TRBD1 (6 bases). The CDR3 extends over 15 amino acids. CDR1 and CDR2 from the germline V gene are SGHNT and YYREEE (reference sequence). The germline V and J ends were trimmed by 3 bases and 3 bases, with 15 bases remaining between them. The CDR3 nucleotides are TGTGCCAGCAGCTGGGGGACACATCGCGACTATGGCTACACCTTC. Translated, it gives CASSWGTHRDYGYTF.

The chain carries TRBV7-9 and TRBJ1-1; D unresolved. The CDR3 has 14 residues. V lost 3 bases and J lost 1, with 9 bases in between. CDR1 is SEHNR, CDR2 FQNEAQ, per germline (reference sequence). Written as DNA, the CDR3 is TGTGCCAGCAGCTTCTTTGCCCAGAACACTGAAGCTTTCTTT. It is translated as CASSFFAQNTEAFF.

V and J are TRBV5-1 and TRBJ2-1; TRBD2 aligns across 11 bases. The CDR3 runs 15 residues. The J segment lost 4 bases and the V segment lost 4 bases, leaving 4 bases of the junction unmatched. Germline V gene lookup returns CDR1 SGHRS and CDR2 YFSETQ. In nucleotides, the CDR3 is TGCGCCAGCAGCGCTGGGACTAGCGGATACAATGAGCAGTTCTTC. Translated: CASSAGTSGYNEQFF.

The rearrangement joins TRBV11-1 to TRBJ2-5; D not certain. V was shortened by 3 bases and J by 3 bases, with 2 bases between the two germline ends. Germline lookup yields CDR1 SGHAT and CDR2 FQDESV (reference sequence). The CDR3 spans 11 residues. CDR3 nucleotides: TGTGCCAGCAGCTTTGAAGAGACCCAGTACTTC. Translation: CASSFEETQYF.

The chain carries TRBV27 and TRBJ1-5, with unresolved D. Germline CDR1 reads MNHEY; CDR2 reads SMNVEV (reference sequence). V lost 8 bases to trimming and J lost 1 base, with 6 bases between them. The CDR3 extends over 12 amino acids. The CDR3 bases are TGTGCCAGCCGGCGGAGCAATCAGCCCCAGCATTTT. It encodes CASRRSNQPQHF.

This chain links TRBV7-9 with TRBJ2-3, with a tentative D call TRBD1 (5 bases). Germline lookup yields CDR1 SEHNR and CDR2 FQNEAQ (reference sequence). Trimming left V 2 bases short and J 2 bases short, with 11 bases between. The CDR3 loop spans 15 amino acids. In DNA, the CDR3 is TGTGCCAGCAGCTTATGGGGCGGCTCCACAGATACGCAGTATTTT. This codes for CASSLWGGSTDTQYF.

This chain connects TRBV11-2 to TRBJ2-7, with 7 bases aligning to TRBD2. CDR3 length: 13 residues. The germline gives CDR1 SGHAT, CDR2 FQNNGV. After removal of 7 bases from V and 3 bases from J, the junction contained 6 bases not matched to a gene. Here the CDR3 reads CASTFQRDYEQYF. The CDR3 coding sequence is TGTGCCAGCACCTTCCAGCGGGACTACGAGCAGTACTTC.

J is TRBJ2-2 and V is TRBV9, with D perhaps matching TRBD1 or TRBD2 (5 bases each). The germline V and J ends were trimmed by 4 bases and 0 bases, with 13 bases remaining between them. Germline V CDR1 and CDR2: SGDLS, YYNGEE. The CDR3 is 16 amino acids. The CDR3 DNA sequence: TGTGCCAGCAGCCCCAGGGACCGCTCGAACACCGGGGAGCTGTTTTTT. Translation gives CASSPRDRSNTGELFF.

V gene TRBV5-4 combines with J gene TRBJ1-2, with D possibly TRBD1 on 6 matching bases. The CDR3 is 12 amino acids. The V end lost 4 bases, the J end lost 4 bases, and 8 bases lay between the germline ends. CDR1 and CDR2 from the germline V gene are SGHNT and YYREEE (reference sequence). The CDR3 region is CASSRTAYGYTF. Written as DNA, the CDR3 is TGTGCCAGCAGCCGGACAGCCTATGGCTACACCTTC.

The chain joins TRBV11-2 to TRBJ1-2; tentatively, D is TRBD1 (6 bases). Trimming removed 4 bases at V and 5 bases at J, with 8 bases between. The length of the CDR3 is 12 residues. CDR1 and CDR2 from the germline V gene are SGHAT and FQNNGV. CDR3 in amino acids: CASSSGDYGYTF. The CDR3 coding sequence is TGTGCCAGCAGCTCAGGGGATTATGGCTACACCTTC.